What follows are 27 T cell receptor beta chains derived from one specimen sequenced in a study of OX40 agonist ivuxolimab in advanced cancers. Method: immunoSEQ multiplex PCR; TCRdb's copy keeps in-frame clones and lacks some. This table has tens of thousands of clones, 90% to 95% appearing once. The material was CD4+ or CD8+ T cells sorted from blood, obtained in a trial of the OX40 agonist ivuxolimab. The receptors here all came from an adult with an advanced solid tumor such as melanoma, head and neck, liver or kidney cancer.

The rearrangement joins TRBV28 to TRBJ2-7; 8 bases agree with TRBD1. CDR1 and CDR2 (germline): MDHEN, SYDVKM. V shed 9 bases and J 6 bases; nucleotides not matched to a gene: 4. The CDR3 is 11 amino acids. CDR3 sequence reads: CASGQGSEQYF. CDR3 sequence (DNA): TGTGCCAGTGGACAGGGTAGCGAGCAGTACTTC.

The CDR3 is CAISGDRGRTDTQYF. In nucleotides, the CDR3 is TGTGCCATCAGTGGAGACAGAGGCCGCACAGATACGCAGTATTTT. The V gene is TRBV10-3, the J gene TRBJ2-3, with a tentative D call TRBD1 (5 bases). The ends were cut back, 4 bases at V and 1 base at J, with 12 bases in the middle. The CDR3 totals 15 residues. Germline assignment: CDR1 ENHRY and CDR2 SYGVKD.

This chain joins TRBV5-1 and TRBJ2-5; no definite D call. Germline V lookup: CDR1 SGHRS, CDR2 YFSETQ. V was cut by 4 bases and J by 5 bases, with 15 bases left in between. The CDR3 runs to 14 residues. The CDR3 region has the DNA TGCGCCAGCAGCCCGTATATCCGCGAGGAGACCCAGTACTTC. This sequence encodes CASSPYIREETQYF. Supplemented by reference TRBV5-1 and TRBJ2-5, the full variable domain reads KAGVTQTPRYLIKTRGQQVTLSCSPISGHRSVSWYQQTPGQGLQFLFEYFSETQRNKGNFPGRFSGRQFSNSRSEMNVSTLELGDSALYLCASSPYIREETQYFGPGTRLLVL.

The gene calls are TRBV4-1 and TRBJ2-3; perhaps TRBD2 as D (6 bases). The CDR3 spans 16 residues. Trimming pared 4 bases from V and 0 bases from J, leaving 14 bases between. CDR1 is MGHRA, CDR2 YSYEKL, per germline. Here the CDR3 reads CASSPTPGLSTDTQYF. The CDR3 coding sequence is TGCGCCAGCAGCCCTACCCCGGGACTCAGCACAGATACGCAGTATTTT.

The chain joins TRBV7-2 to TRBJ2-7; 9 bases agree with TRBD1. Trimming at V came to 0 bases and at J to 2 bases, leaving 8 bases not matched to a gene. Germline lookup yields CDR1 SGHTA and CDR2 FQGNSA. The CDR3 has 17 residues. The CDR3 protein is CASSLANHRTGAYEQYF. The CDR3 nucleotides are TGTGCCAGCAGCTTAGCGAACCATCGGACAGGGGCCTACGAGCAGTACTTC.

The chain combines TRBV7-3 with TRBJ2-7, with 7 bases fitting TRBD1. Trimming at V came to 2 bases and at J to 3 bases, leaving 7 bases not matched to a gene. Germline V CDR1 and CDR2: SGHTA, FQGTGA. The CDR3 covers 15 residues. The CDR3 DNA follows: TGTGCCAGCAGCTTAGGGGCAGGGGGAATCTACGAGCAGTACTTC. Translating gives CASSLGAGGIYEQYF.

Only a few counts were recorded for this clone. The chain has TRBV7-8 and TRBJ2-3; a possible D gene is TRBD2 (5 bases). Trimming left V 6 bases short and J 5 bases short, with 15 bases between. Germline-derived CDR1 and CDR2 are SGHVS and FQNEAQ. The CDR3 runs 14 residues. The CDR3 protein is CASSPMREIDTQYF. CDR3 DNA: TGTGCCAGCAGTCCCATGAGGGAGATAGATACGCAGTATTTT.

V gene TRBV9 combines with J gene TRBJ2-5; a possible D gene is TRBD2 (6 bases). Germline values: CDR1 SGDLS, CDR2 YYNGEE. The V end was cut by 2 bases, the J end by 5 bases, with 13 bases between. The CDR3 extends over 14 amino acids. CDR3 residues: CASSVPGLRETQYF. The CDR3 DNA reads as TGTGCCAGCAGCGTCCCGGGACTCCGGGAGACCCAGTACTTC.

This clone was observed a handful of times. The chain joins TRBV2 to TRBJ2-7; 7 bases match TRBD1. V lost 8 bases and J lost 0; bases outside the gene matches: 4. The CDR3 has 13 amino acids. CDR1 is SNHLY, CDR2 FYNNEI, per germline. This CDR3 reads CASSGDSSYEQYF. The CDR3 DNA sequence: TGTGCCAGCTCTGGGGACAGCTCCTACGAGCAGTACTTC.

The chain joins TRBV29-1 to TRBJ1-2, with 12 bases fitting TRBD1. The CDR3 covers 17 residues. After removal of 0 bases from V and 4 bases from J, the junction contained 9 bases not matched to a gene. CDR1 and CDR2 from the germline V gene are SQVTM and ANQGSEA. CDR3 loop: CSVEDRPGQGAFYGYTF. The CDR3 DNA follows: TGCAGCGTTGAAGATCGCCCGGGACAGGGGGCTTTCTATGGCTACACCTTC.

In this sample, this clone turned up once. CDR3: CASRVVRGNQETQYF. CDR3 DNA: TGTGCCAGCAGAGTCGTGAGGGGGAATCAAGAGACCCAGTACTTC. The chain carries TRBV7-9 and TRBJ2-5, with D possibly being TRBD1 (6 bases). Germline assignment: CDR1 SEHNR and CDR2 FQNEAQ (reference sequence). V lost 6 bases, J lost 2 bases, and 16 bases lay in between. This CDR3 comprises 15 residues.

The chain couples TRBV5-1 to TRBJ1-1, with 12 nucleotides matching TRBD1. The junction had 7 bases not matched to a gene; V was cut back by 5 bases and J by 5 bases. The CDR3 loop spans 15 amino acids. Germline CDR1 reads SGHRS; CDR2 reads YFSETQ. The CDR3 nucleotides read TGCGCCAGCAGATATGGGACAGGGGGCGGAACTGAAGCTTTCTTT. Translation gives CASRYGTGGGTEAFF.

The chain couples TRBV7-9 to TRBJ1-2; perhaps TRBD1 as D (6 bases). From germline, CDR1 is SEHNR and CDR2 FQNEAQ (reference sequence). V was cut by 5 bases and J by 4 bases, with 20 bases left in between. CDR3 length equals 16 residues. CDR3 bases: TGTGCCAGCAGCATAGTCGACACAGGGAGCGGCTATGGCTACACCTTC. Translation gives CASSIVDTGSGYGYTF.

CDR3 region: CASSLPGGAWGEQYF. DNA of the CDR3: TGTGCCAGCAGTTTACCAGGGGGCGCGTGGGGCGAGCAGTACTTC. V and J are TRBV27 and TRBJ2-7, with 8 bases matching TRBD1. This CDR3 is built from 15 residues. Germline lookup yields CDR1 MNHEY and CDR2 SMNVEV (reference sequence). V gave up 2 bases and J gave up 6 bases; unmatched junction bases: 9.

This clone was seen just once. The rearrangement joins TRBV7-9 to TRBJ1-1; D unresolved. CDR3 size: 13 residues. The germline CDR1 and CDR2 sequences are SEHNR and FQNEAQ (reference sequence). V dropped 1 base and J dropped 7 bases, with 10 bases sitting between them. The CDR3 loop is CASSLDPGIEAFF. Here the CDR3 DNA reads TGTGCCAGCAGCTTAGACCCAGGTATTGAAGCTTTCTTT.

CDR3 region: CAISDPLAGGVDTQYF. CDR3 DNA sequence: TGTGCCATCAGTGACCCCTTAGCGGGAGGGGTAGATACGCAGTATTTT. The chain carries TRBV10-3 and TRBJ2-3, with 11 bases that match TRBD2. The CDR3 loop spans 16 amino acids. The germline V gene encodes CDR1 ENHRY and CDR2 SYGVKD. The ends lost 3 bases at V and 5 bases at J; junction bases unmatched: 7.

The V gene is TRBV7-8, the J gene TRBJ1-5; the D gene is possibly TRBD1 (6 bases). Germline CDR1 SGHVS, CDR2 FQNEAQ. V was trimmed by 4 bases and J by 6 bases, leaving 22 bases between them. CDR3 length equals 17 residues. The CDR3: CASSWGPGRGGSQPQHF. The CDR3 DNA reads as TGTGCCAGCAGCTGGGGGCCGGGGAGGGGAGGGAGTCAGCCCCAGCATTTT.

This chain uses TRBV27 with TRBJ1-1, with D perhaps matching TRBD1 (6 bases). Germline V gives CDR1 MNHEY, CDR2 SMNVEV (reference sequence). CDR3 length: 13 residues. Trimming cost V 5 bases and J 3 bases, with 10 bases left between them. The CDR3 DNA reads as TGTGCCAGCAGTGGAAAGGGGGACACTGAAGCTTTCTTT. Encoded protein: CASSGKGDTEAFF.

The chain is built from TRBV28 and TRBJ1-1; TRBD1 agrees at 10 bases. The CDR3 contains 17 residues. V was clipped by 2 bases and J by 2 bases; unmatched bases: 8. In germline, CDR1 is MDHEN, CDR2 SYDVKM. CDR3 region: CASSLTPGQGINTEAFF. The CDR3 nucleotides are TGTGCCAGCAGTTTAACTCCGGGACAGGGGATAAACACTGAAGCTTTCTTT. Full variable domain (remainder filled in from reference TRBV28 and TRBJ1-1): DVKVTQSSRYLVKRTGEKVFLECVQDMDHENMFWYRQDPGLGLRLIYFSYDVKMKEKGDIPEGYSVSREKKERFSLILESASTNQTSMYLCASSLTPGQGINTEAFFGQGTRLTVV.

In this sample, this clone turned up a few times. The V gene is TRBV11-2, the J gene TRBJ2-7; D gene ambiguous. The CDR3 sequence is 12 residues long. CDR1 and CDR2 (germline): SGHAT, FQNNGV. V gave up 0 bases and J gave up 4 bases, with 4 bases separating them. The CDR3 sequence: CASSLDGYEQYV. In nucleotides, the CDR3 is TGTGCCAGCAGCTTAGATGGGTACGAGCAGTACGTC.

The chain joins TRBV18 to TRBJ2-3; D remains ambiguous. Looked up from germline, CDR1 is KGHSH and CDR2 is LQKENI. Trimming stripped 2 bases from V and 0 bases from J, with 12 bases between. The CDR3 has 16 residues. The CDR3 sequence: CASSPEGWSSTDTQYF. The CDR3 coding sequence is TGTGCCAGCTCACCAGAAGGATGGAGTAGCACAGATACGCAGTATTTT.

This sequence joins TRBV19 and TRBJ2-2; D assignment may be TRBD1 or TRBD2 (5 bases each). Trimming cost V 5 bases and J 7 bases, with 17 bases left between them. Germline CDR1 and CDR2: LNHDA and SQIVND (reference sequence). The CDR3 has 15 residues. Here the CDR3 DNA reads TGTGCCAGTAGTGCCCGGGACCCAGGGTTCGGGGAGCTGTTTTTT. Amino acid sequence: CASSARDPGFGELFF.

The CDR3: CASSLVEGETQYF. As DNA, the CDR3 is TGCGCCAGCAGCTTGGTCGAGGGGGAGACCCAGTACTTC. The chain uses TRBV5-1 and TRBJ2-5; possibly TRBD1 or TRBD2 for D (5 bases each). The V gene's germline CDR1 is SGHRS and CDR2 YFSETQ. The V and J ends lost 0 bases and 5 bases respectively, with 8 bases between them. The CDR3 has 13 amino acids.

The chain links TRBV11-2 to TRBJ2-3; D is perhaps TRBD1 (6 bases). The V gene's germline CDR1 is SGHAT and CDR2 FQNNGV. The length of the CDR3 is 16 residues. Trimming took 2 bases from V and 2 from J, leaving 14 bases between them. DNA of the CDR3: TGTGCCAGCAGCTTAAGTCAGGGGTTGTCCACAGATACGCAGTATTTT. Translation: CASSLSQGLSTDTQYF.

The chain joins TRBV27 to TRBJ2-1, with D possibly matching TRBD1 (5 bases). This CDR3 has 10 amino acids. Looked up from germline, CDR1 is MNHEY and CDR2 is SMNVEV (reference sequence). The V gene lost 8 bases and the J gene lost 10 bases, with 9 bases spanning the gap. The CDR3 nucleotides are TGTGCCAGCGGGTGGACAGAGCAGTTCTTC. As protein: CASGWTEQFF.

The genes are TRBV7-9 and TRBJ2-7, with a weak D call TRBD2 (5 bases). There are 15 residues in the CDR3. Looked up from germline, CDR1 is SEHNR and CDR2 is FQNEAQ (reference sequence). V lost 4 bases and J lost 4, with 17 bases in between. CDR3 loop: CASSSLGETGYEQYF. The CDR3 DNA follows: TGTGCCAGCAGCTCTCTCGGGGAAACGGGTTACGAGCAGTACTTC.

This rearrangement joins TRBV30 to TRBJ2-2; unclear D gene. Germline loops: CDR1 GTSNPN, CDR2 SVGIG (reference sequence). The V gene lost 1 base and the J gene lost 6 bases, with 3 bases spanning the gap. This CDR3 has 11 amino acids. The CDR3 coding sequence is TGTGCCTGGAGTGGGCCCGGGGAGCTGTTTTTT. Its translation is CAWSGPGELFF.